Below, one T cell receptor beta chain is given with its context. Its antigen is not known. The sample is drawn from a study of T cell clonotyping in hematopoietic cell transplantation. Study-wide results and limits: At the given depth, recipient repertoires were over 97% de novo clonotypes.

Germline CDR1 and CDR2: MDHEN and SYDVKM. The V and J ends lost 2 bases and 7 bases respectively, with 9 bases between them. The CDR3 has 13 amino acids. Using immunoSEQ multiplex PCR, the repertoire was profiled, and TCRdb retains in-frame clones only, with some absent. The data show tens of thousands of clones, approximately 88% seen once. The chain has TRBV28 and TRBJ2-1; a weak D match, TRBD2 (6 bases). The specimen was peripheral blood mononuclear cells. The sequence was obtained from a woman aged 40 to 50 in good health. Some clones in this sample may be carry-over from other donors' samples. The CDR3 DNA is TGTGCCAGCAGTTTAAATCTAGCGAATGAGCAGTTCTTC. Protein: CASSLNLANEQFF.